One sample yielded the 30 T cell receptor beta chains listed below, sequenced in a study of blood T cell repertoires in COVID-19. Assay used: immunoSEQ multiplex PCR; TCRdb lists only in-frame clones, some missing. The repertoire has more than 13,000 clones, roughly 80% of them found once; the top ten carry roughly 28%. Sequencing used peripheral blood. The receptor set was obtained from a human donor in a cohort sampled during active COVID-19.

The chain uses TRBV12-5 and TRBJ2-7; TRBD2 matches 11 bases. Germline assignment: CDR1 LGHNT and CDR2 FRNRAP. The CDR3 is 15 amino acids. The V segment lost 3 bases and the J segment 3 bases; nucleotides outside the gene matches: 4. CDR3 nucleotide sequence: TGTGCTAGTGGTTTATGGACTAGCGGGCACTACGAGCAGTACTTC. It encodes CASGLWTSGHYEQYF.

The rearrangement uses TRBV7-3 and TRBJ2-2, with TRBD2 as a possible D gene (6 bases). This CDR3 comprises 15 residues. Germline lookup yields CDR1 SGHTA and CDR2 FQGTGA. V was cut by 2 bases and J by 4 bases, with 11 bases left in between. CDR3 in DNA: TGTGCCAGCAGCTTACTAGCGAGGGGCACCGGGGAGCTGTTTTTT. Protein: CASSLLARGTGELFF. The variable domain in full, completed from reference TRBV7-3 and TRBJ2-2, reads GAGVSQTPSNKVTEKGKYVELRCDPISGHTALYWYRQSLGQGPEFLIYFQGTGAADDSGLPNDRFFAVRPEGSVSTLKIQRTERGDSAVYLCASSLLARGTGELFFGEGSRLTVL.

This clone has a single count. The gene calls are TRBV3-1 (or the pseudogene TRBV3-2) and TRBJ2-4; 7 nucleotides line up with TRBD1. This CDR3 is built from 15 residues. From germline, CDR1 is LGHDT and CDR2 YNNKEL (reference sequence). V lost 0 bases, J lost 4 bases, and 3 bases stayed unmatched. CDR3 DNA: TGTGCCAGCAGCCAAGAACAGGGACAGAAAAACATTCAGTACTTC. Translation gives CASSQEQGQKNIQYF.

The sample holds a few counts of this clone. This CDR3 reads CASSYWSGAVPDTQYF. As DNA, the CDR3 is TGTGCCAGCAGTTACTGGTCAGGGGCGGTCCCAGATACGCAGTATTTT. The chain is built from TRBV6-5 and TRBJ2-3; TRBD1 is a possible D gene (6 bases). Trimming removed 1 base at V and 4 bases at J, with 15 bases between. The CDR3 spans 16 residues. Looked up from germline, CDR1 is MNHEY and CDR2 is SVGAGI.

The rearrangement joins TRBV6-2 or TRBV6-3 to TRBJ2-2, with a possible D match to TRBD1 (6 bases). Looked up from germline, CDR1 is MNHEY and CDR2 is SVGEGT. The CDR3 extends over 15 amino acids. V lost 7 bases to trimming and J lost 3 bases, with 15 bases between them. CDR3 bases: TGTGCCAGCACCCCAGGGGCAGGGGACACCGGGGAGCTGTTTTTT. It translates to CASTPGAGDTGELFF.

The chain combines TRBV7-3 with TRBJ2-2; D is undetermined. Germline-derived CDR1 and CDR2 are SGHTA and FQGTGA. V shed 4 bases and J shed 1 base, with 4 bases lying between them. The length of the CDR3 is 13 residues. CDR3 in amino acids: CASSSLNTGELFF. The CDR3 region has the DNA TGTGCCAGCAGCTCCTTGAACACCGGGGAGCTGTTTTTT.

The chain links TRBV23-1 to TRBJ2-1, with 9 bases identical to TRBD2. TRBV23-1 is an open reading frame whose function is uncertain. This CDR3 has 16 residues. Trimming cost V 3 bases and J 2 bases; bases outside gene matches: 5. Here the CDR3 reads CASSHSSGRTYNEQFF. CDR3 DNA: TGCGCCAGCAGTCATTCCAGCGGGAGGACCTACAATGAGCAGTTCTTC.

The rearrangement links TRBV6-5 to TRBJ2-7, with 13 bases aligning to TRBD2. V was pared by 4 bases and J by 2 bases, with 2 bases of the junction left unmatched. From germline, CDR1 is MNHEY and CDR2 SVGAGI. The CDR3 consists of 15 residues. CDR3 in amino acids: CASSWGTSGAYEQYF. CDR3 bases: TGTGCCAGCAGTTGGGGGACTAGCGGGGCCTACGAGCAGTACTTC.

The V gene is TRBV11-3, the J gene TRBJ2-7, with D possibly TRBD1 on 6 matching bases. CDR3 size: 14 residues. The germline V gene has CDR1 SGHNT and CDR2 YENEEA. V lost 5 bases, J lost 4 bases, and 15 bases lay in between. CDR3 loop: CASSQTGIGYEQYF. CDR3 in DNA: TGTGCCAGCAGCCAAACAGGGATAGGGTACGAGCAGTACTTC.

This clone was detected a few times. The chain combines TRBV27 with TRBJ2-2; perhaps TRBD1 as D (5 bases). The CDR3 runs to 15 residues. Trimming removed 11 bases from V and 3 bases from J, with 19 bases in between. The V gene's germline CDR1 is MNHEY and CDR2 SMNVEV (reference sequence). The CDR3 region is CAVRQGHLDTGELFF. The CDR3 coding sequence is TGTGCCGTCCGGCAAGGACATTTGGACACCGGGGAGCTGTTTTTT.

This clone was detected only once. CDR3 DNA sequence: TGTGCCAGCAGTGGGACTCCGGGACAGGGGGCCAATGAGCAGTTCTTC. Protein sequence: CASSGTPGQGANEQFF. This chain links TRBV6-4 with TRBJ2-1; TRBD1 aligns across 12 bases. J lost 6 bases, V lost 4 bases, and 7 bases had no gene match. Germline V gene sequence: CDR1 MRHNA, CDR2 SNTAGT. This CDR3 comprises 16 residues.

This clone was seen a handful of times. The chain joins TRBV4-3 to TRBJ2-2; D might be TRBD2 (5 bases). Germline assignment: CDR1 LGHNA and CDR2 YSLEER. This CDR3 has 14 amino acids. Trimming removed 3 bases at V and 6 bases at J, with 11 bases between. The CDR3 sequence is CASSQDWVPGELFF. CDR3 DNA sequence: TGCGCCAGCAGCCAGGACTGGGTCCCCGGGGAGCTGTTTTTT.

This rearrangement joins TRBV5-1 to TRBJ2-7, with D perhaps matching TRBD2 (6 bases). Germline V gives CDR1 SGHRS, CDR2 YFSETQ. Trimming removed 1 base from V and 5 bases from J, with 16 bases in between. The CDR3 spans 15 residues. CDR3 coding DNA: TGCGCCAGCAGCTTGAGGGGCGGGATAGGCCACGAGCAGTACTTC. It translates to CASSLRGGIGHEQYF.

V is TRBV2 and J is TRBJ2-3; 11 bases match TRBD2. This CDR3 comprises 14 residues. Germline CDR1 SNHLY, CDR2 FYNNEI. The V segment lost 10 bases and the J segment 3 bases; nucleotides outside the gene matches: 6. The CDR3 nucleotides are TGTGCCACCCAATGGACTAGCGGGACAGATACGCAGTATTTT. This sequence encodes CATQWTSGTDTQYF.

V gene TRBV4-1 combines with J gene TRBJ2-7; 8 bases align to TRBD2. Germline CDR1 and CDR2: MGHRA and YSYEKL. Trimming at V came to 4 bases and at J to 2 bases, leaving 7 bases not matched to a gene. The CDR3 spans 15 residues. CDR3 amino acids: CASSRERESPYEQYF. The CDR3 DNA follows: TGCGCCAGCAGCCGAGAGCGGGAGTCACCCTACGAGCAGTACTTC.

The V call is TRBV4-3, the J call TRBJ2-2, with 13 bases matching TRBD2. The germline V gene encodes CDR1 LGHNA and CDR2 YSLEER. The ends lost 0 bases at V and 5 bases at J; junction bases unmatched: 6. This CDR3 spans 18 amino acids. The CDR3 coding sequence is TGCGCCAGCAGCCAAGATAGGACTAGCGGGAGTAGGACCGGGGAGCTGTTTTTT. Translation: CASSQDRTSGSRTGELFF.

About this clone itself: Compared with germline, one end of the junction differs, possibly owing to a read error. The chain links TRBV7-2 to TRBJ1-2; D is unresolved. Per germline, CDR1 SGHTA and CDR2 FQGNSA. The length of the CDR3 is 12 residues. The CDR3 is CASSLREGTISF. For the CDR3, the DNA is TGTGCCAGCAGCCTACGGGAAGGAACTATCTCCTTC.

This chain links TRBV3-1 (or the pseudogene TRBV3-2) with TRBJ2-1, with D perhaps matching TRBD2 (6 bases). CDR1 and CDR2 (germline): LGHDT, YNNKEL (reference sequence). There are 15 residues in the CDR3. Between the trimmed V and J ends, which lost 2 bases and 8 bases, there was a span of 16 bases. CDR3 nucleotide sequence: TGTGCCAGCAGCCAATCCGGACTATTAGGCCATGAGCAGTTCTTC. This gives the protein CASSQSGLLGHEQFF.

The V and J genes are TRBV7-9 and TRBJ2-7; 7 bases line up with TRBD2. CDR3 size: 14 residues. V was pared by 5 bases and J by 6 bases, with 10 bases of the junction left unmatched. Looked up from germline, CDR1 is SEHNR and CDR2 is FQNEAQ (reference sequence). CDR3 amino acids: CASSQVGGGREQYF. CDR3 bases: TGTGCCAGCAGCCAAGTGGGGGGAGGGCGCGAGCAGTACTTC.

This rearrangement joins TRBV6-4 to TRBJ2-1; D uncertain. Trimming removed 0 bases at V and 0 bases at J, with 9 bases between. The CDR3 is made up of 16 amino acids. CDR1 and CDR2 (germline): MRHNA, SNTAGT. CDR3 sequence: CASSDSATSSYNEQFF. The CDR3 DNA sequence: TGTGCCAGCAGTGACTCGGCGACAAGCTCCTACAATGAGCAGTTCTTC.

The gene calls are TRBV28 and TRBJ2-5; 9 positions agree with TRBD2. The CDR3 contains 16 residues. V shed 1 base, J shed 2 bases, and the junction held 5 bases outside the gene matches. Germline CDR1 MDHEN, CDR2 SYDVKM. CDR3: CASSLSLAGRQETQYF. The CDR3, as DNA: TGTGCCAGCAGTTTATCGCTAGCGGGACGTCAAGAGACCCAGTACTTC.

The chain is built from TRBV4-1 and TRBJ1-2; TRBD1 is a possible D gene (5 bases). The CDR3 runs to 15 residues. Germline V gene sequence: CDR1 MGHRA, CDR2 YSYEKL. V lost 2 bases, J lost 4 bases, and 14 bases lay in between. In nucleotides, the CDR3 is TGCGCCAGCAGCCAACAAAATACAGGAGTCTATGGCTACACCTTC. Translated, it gives CASSQQNTGVYGYTF.

This chain uses TRBV28 with TRBJ2-3; 10 bases align to TRBD2. This CDR3 contains 15 residues. J gave up 2 bases and V 5 bases, and 4 bases lay outside the gene matches. The germline gives CDR1 MDHEN, CDR2 SYDVKM. CDR3 sequence (DNA): TGTGCCAGCAGTCGGACTAGCGGCTTCACAGATACGCAGTATTTT. This gives the protein CASSRTSGFTDTQYF.

The rearrangement joins TRBV27 to TRBJ2-1; TRBD1 aligns across 7 bases. V lost 2 bases and J lost 1; bases outside the gene matches: 2. Germline-derived CDR1 and CDR2 are MNHEY and SMNVEV (reference sequence). This CDR3 is 15 amino acids long. The CDR3 spells CASSLTGQSYNEQFF. CDR3 DNA sequence: TGTGCCAGCAGTTTAACGGGACAGTCCTACAATGAGCAGTTCTTC.

V usage is TRBV6-5 and J usage is TRBJ2-5; possible D gene TRBD1, 6 bases. V was cut by 6 bases and J by 0 bases, with 11 bases left in between. The CDR3 is 14 amino acids. Germline V lookup: CDR1 MNHEY, CDR2 SVGAGI. In DNA, the CDR3 is TGTGCCAGCAGCCTAGGACAGAACCAAGAGACCCAGTACTTC. This codes for CASSLGQNQETQYF.

Comment on this clone: The identical CDR3 is also encoded by other nucleotide sequences in the sample. This sequence joins TRBV4-2 and TRBJ1-6; D gene ambiguous. V lost 3 bases and J lost 0, with 6 bases in between. The CDR3 covers 15 residues. Germline V gives CDR1 LGHNA, CDR2 YNFKEQ. The CDR3 protein is CASSQESSYNSPLHF. CDR3 sequence (DNA): TGTGCCAGCAGCCAGGAGAGCTCCTATAATTCACCCCTCCACTTT.

This clone came up once. This chain links TRBV5-4 with TRBJ1-2; weak D call: TRBD1 (5 bases). CDR3 length: 13 residues. Trimming stripped 3 bases from V and 8 bases from J, with 14 bases between. Germline V gives CDR1 SGHNT, CDR2 YYREEE (reference sequence). Here the CDR3 reads CASSSRGFEGYTF. The CDR3 nucleotides read TGTGCCAGCAGCTCGCGGGGGTTTGAGGGCTACACCTTC.

The V call is TRBV4-1, the J call TRBJ2-1; the D gene is possibly TRBD1 (6 bases). This CDR3 comprises 17 residues. V was cut by 4 bases and J by 0 bases, with 16 bases left in between. Germline V gives CDR1 MGHRA, CDR2 YSYEKL. For the CDR3, the DNA is TGCGCCAGCAGCCCCCGACAGGCGGCCGGCTCCTACAATGAGCAGTTCTTC. Its translation: CASSPRQAAGSYNEQFF.

The chain uses TRBV28 and TRBJ1-5; D uncertain. The V end was cut by 1 base, the J end by 0 bases, with 13 bases between. The CDR3 extends over 17 amino acids. Germline V gene lookup returns CDR1 MDHEN and CDR2 SYDVKM. The CDR3 reads CASSLLFGDTSNQPQHF. CDR3 bases: TGTGCCAGCAGTTTATTGTTCGGGGATACTAGCAATCAGCCCCAGCATTTT.

This sequence joins TRBV27 and TRBJ1-1; D call uncertain. Trimming left V 5 bases short and J 1 base short, with 8 bases between. The CDR3 has 13 amino acids. Germline CDR1 and CDR2: MNHEY and SMNVEV (reference sequence). The CDR3 sequence: CASSPGPNTEAFF. The CDR3 coding sequence is TGTGCCAGCAGTCCAGGCCCGAACACTGAAGCTTTCTTT.